Reported below is one T cell receptor (beta chain). Its antigen remains unknown. No progression to ophthalmopathy during 18 months of follow-up defined stable disease. The data were obtained in a study of T cells in Graves' hyperthyroidism and ophthalmopathy. CDR3 length: 15 residues. CDR1 and CDR2 from the germline V gene are MNHNS and SASEGT. Trimming cost V 6 bases and J 5 bases; bases outside gene matches: 10. Amplification of TCR beta CDR3 regions was performed using RNA transcripts as template. During a first-round RT-PCR of the TCR CDR3, the HTBI primer set was used. TCRdb re-analysed the multiplex PCR reads in MiXCR, keeping a single row per CDR3 protein. The sample shows about 590,000 distinct CDR3 sequences, about a sixth of them seen only once. Broader study findings: The model made its ophthalmopathy prediction, and onset followed a median roughly six months later.

The rearrangement uses TRBV6-1 and TRBJ1-5, with 7 positions matching TRBD1. Sequences were obtained from blood. The source of this sequence is a woman in her twenties or thirties with Graves' hyperthyroidism. CDR3 in amino acids: CASRAPRGQHQPQHF. The DNA for the CDR3 is TGTGCCAGCAGGGCTCCGAGGGGGCAACATCAGCCCCAGCATTTT.